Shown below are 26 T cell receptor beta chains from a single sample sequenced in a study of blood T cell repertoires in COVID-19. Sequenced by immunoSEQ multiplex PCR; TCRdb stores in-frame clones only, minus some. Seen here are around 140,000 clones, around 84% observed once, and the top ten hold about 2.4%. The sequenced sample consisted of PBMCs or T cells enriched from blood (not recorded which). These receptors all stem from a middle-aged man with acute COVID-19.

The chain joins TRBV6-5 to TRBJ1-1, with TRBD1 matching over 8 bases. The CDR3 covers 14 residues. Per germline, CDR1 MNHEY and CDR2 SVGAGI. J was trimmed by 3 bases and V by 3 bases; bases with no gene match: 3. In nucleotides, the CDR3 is TGTGCCAGCAGTTATGGACAGGGAGACACTGAAGCTTTCTTT. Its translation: CASSYGQGDTEAFF.

The CDR3 DNA sequence: TGTGCCAGCAGCTTGGCCAGGGAAGCTTTCTTT. Translation: CASSLAREAFF. The rearrangement links TRBV5-5 to TRBJ1-1; no clear D. Trimming pared 0 bases from V and 8 bases from J, leaving 5 bases between. CDR3 length: 11 amino acids. Germline CDR1 SGHKS, CDR2 YYEKEE (reference sequence).

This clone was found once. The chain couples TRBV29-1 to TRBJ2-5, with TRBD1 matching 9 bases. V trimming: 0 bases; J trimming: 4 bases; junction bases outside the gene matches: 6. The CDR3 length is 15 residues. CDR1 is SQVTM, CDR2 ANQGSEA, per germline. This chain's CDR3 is CSVEDWGTGIETQYF. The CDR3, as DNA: TGCAGCGTTGAAGATTGGGGGACAGGGATAGAGACCCAGTACTTC.

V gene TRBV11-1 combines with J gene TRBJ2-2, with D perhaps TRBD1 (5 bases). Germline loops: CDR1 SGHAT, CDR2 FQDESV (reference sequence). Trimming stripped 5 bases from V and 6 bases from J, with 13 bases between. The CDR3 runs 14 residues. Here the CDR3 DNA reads TGTGCCAGCAGCCCTAGGACAATCGCCGGGGAGCTGTTTTTT. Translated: CASSPRTIAGELFF.

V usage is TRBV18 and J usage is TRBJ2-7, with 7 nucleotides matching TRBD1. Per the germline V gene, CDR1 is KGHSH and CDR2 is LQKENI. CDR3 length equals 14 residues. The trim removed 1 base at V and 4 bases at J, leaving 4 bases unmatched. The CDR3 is CASSPLMDRYEQYF. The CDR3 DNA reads TGTGCCAGCTCACCACTTATGGACAGGTACGAGCAGTACTTC. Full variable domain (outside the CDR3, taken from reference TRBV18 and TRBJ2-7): NAGVMQNPRHLVRRRGQEARLRCSPMKGHSHVYWYRQLPEEGLKFMVYLQKENIIDESGMPKERFSAEFPKEGPSILRIQQVVRGDSAAYFCASSPLMDRYEQYFGPGTRLTVT.

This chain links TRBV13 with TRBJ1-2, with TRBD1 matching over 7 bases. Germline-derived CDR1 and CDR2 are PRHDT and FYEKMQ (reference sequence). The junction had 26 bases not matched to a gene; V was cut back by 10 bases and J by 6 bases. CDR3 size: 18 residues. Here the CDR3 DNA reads TGTGCCATCCCGATCCGACAGGGACAAGTGGGTGGATATAATGGCTACACCTTC. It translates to CAIPIRQGQVGGYNGYTF.

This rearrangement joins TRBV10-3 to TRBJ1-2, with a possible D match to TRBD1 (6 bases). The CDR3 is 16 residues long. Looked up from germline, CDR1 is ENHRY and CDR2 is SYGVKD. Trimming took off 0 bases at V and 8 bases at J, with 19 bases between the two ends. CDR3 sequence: CAISESTGRGQEGYTF. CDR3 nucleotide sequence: TGTGCCATCAGTGAGTCGACGGGCAGGGGACAAGAAGGCTACACCTTC.

The DNA for the CDR3 is TGTGCCAGCAGCCAAGACAGGGGCACAGATACGCAGTATTTT. It yields the protein CASSQDRGTDTQYF. The chain links TRBV4-2 to TRBJ2-3; D possibly corresponds to TRBD1 (5 bases). The germline V gene has CDR1 LGHNA and CDR2 YNFKEQ. The CDR3 is 14 amino acids. With 0 bases removed from V and 1 base from J, the gap between germline ends came to 5 bases.

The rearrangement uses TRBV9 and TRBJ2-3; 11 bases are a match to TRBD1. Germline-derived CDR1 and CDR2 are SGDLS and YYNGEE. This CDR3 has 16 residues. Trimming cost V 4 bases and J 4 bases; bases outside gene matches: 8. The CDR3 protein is CASSLVMGQGADTQYF. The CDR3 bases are TGTGCCAGCAGCCTCGTCATGGGACAGGGGGCAGATACGCAGTATTTT.

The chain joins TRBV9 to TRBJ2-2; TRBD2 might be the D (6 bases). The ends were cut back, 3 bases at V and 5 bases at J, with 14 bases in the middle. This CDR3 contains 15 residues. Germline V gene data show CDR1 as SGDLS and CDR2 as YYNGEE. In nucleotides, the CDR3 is TGTGCCAGCAGCGGGCCGAACCTAGCGACCGGGGAGCTGTTTTTT. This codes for CASSGPNLATGELFF.

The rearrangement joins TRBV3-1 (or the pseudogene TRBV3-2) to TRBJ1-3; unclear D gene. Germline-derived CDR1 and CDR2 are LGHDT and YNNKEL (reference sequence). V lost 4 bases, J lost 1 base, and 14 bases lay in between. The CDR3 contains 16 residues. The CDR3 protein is CASSRVEGPSGNTIYF. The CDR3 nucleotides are TGTGCCAGCAGCCGGGTCGAGGGCCCTTCTGGAAACACCATATATTTT.

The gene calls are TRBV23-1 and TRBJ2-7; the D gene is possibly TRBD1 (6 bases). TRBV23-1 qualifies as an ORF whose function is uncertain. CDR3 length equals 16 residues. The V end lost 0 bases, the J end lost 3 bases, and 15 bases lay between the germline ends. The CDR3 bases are TGCGCCAGCAGTCAATCAAGGGGACACAACTACTACGAGCAGTACTTC. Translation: CASSQSRGHNYYEQYF.

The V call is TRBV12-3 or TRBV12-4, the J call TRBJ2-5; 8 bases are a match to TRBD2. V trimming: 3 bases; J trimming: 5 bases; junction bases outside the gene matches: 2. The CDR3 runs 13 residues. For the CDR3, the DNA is TGTGCCAGCAGTTTCGGGACTAGGGAGACCCAGTACTTC. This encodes CASSFGTRETQYF.

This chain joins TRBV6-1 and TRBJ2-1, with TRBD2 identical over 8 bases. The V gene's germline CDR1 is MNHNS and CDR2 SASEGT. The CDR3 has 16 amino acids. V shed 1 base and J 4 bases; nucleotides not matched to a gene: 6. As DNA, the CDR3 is TGTGCCAGCAGTGAAGAGGTAGCGGGGTTTTACAATGAGCAGTTCTTC. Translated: CASSEEVAGFYNEQFF.

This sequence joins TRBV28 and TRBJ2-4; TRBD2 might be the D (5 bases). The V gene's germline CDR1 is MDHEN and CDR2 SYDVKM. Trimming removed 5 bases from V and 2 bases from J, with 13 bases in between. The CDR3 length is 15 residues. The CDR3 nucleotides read TGTGCCAGCAGTCCCGCGGGTCTCCCCAAAAACATTCAGTACTTC. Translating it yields CASSPAGLPKNIQYF.

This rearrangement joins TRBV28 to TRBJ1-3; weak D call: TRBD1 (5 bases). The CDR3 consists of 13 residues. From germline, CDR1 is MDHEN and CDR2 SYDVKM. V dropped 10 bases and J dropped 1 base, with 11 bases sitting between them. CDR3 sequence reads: CATQGGSGNTIYF. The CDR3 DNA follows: TGTGCCACCCAGGGAGGGTCTGGAAACACCATATATTTT.

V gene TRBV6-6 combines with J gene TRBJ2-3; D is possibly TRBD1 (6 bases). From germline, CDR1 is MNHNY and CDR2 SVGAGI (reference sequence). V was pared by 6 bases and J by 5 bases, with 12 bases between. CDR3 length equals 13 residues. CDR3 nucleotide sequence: TGTGCCAGCAGCCGTCACAGGGTAGATACGCAGTATTTT. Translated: CASSRHRVDTQYF.

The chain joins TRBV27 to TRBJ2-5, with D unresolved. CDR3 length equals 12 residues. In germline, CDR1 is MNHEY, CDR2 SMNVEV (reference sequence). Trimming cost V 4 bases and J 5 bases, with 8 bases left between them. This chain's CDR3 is CASSSGSETQYF. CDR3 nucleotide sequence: TGTGCCAGCAGTTCCGGGTCGGAGACCCAGTACTTC.

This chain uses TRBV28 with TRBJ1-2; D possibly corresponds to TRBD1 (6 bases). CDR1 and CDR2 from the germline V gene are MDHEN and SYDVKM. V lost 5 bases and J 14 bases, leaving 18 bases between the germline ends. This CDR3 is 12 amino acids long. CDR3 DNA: TGTGCCAGCAGTACCCTCAGGGGAACGCGGACCTTC. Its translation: CASSTLRGTRTF.

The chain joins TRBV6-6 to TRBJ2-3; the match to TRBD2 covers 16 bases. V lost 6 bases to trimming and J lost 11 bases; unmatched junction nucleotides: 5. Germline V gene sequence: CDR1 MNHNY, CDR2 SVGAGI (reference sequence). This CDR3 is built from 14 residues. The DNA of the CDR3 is TGTGCCAGCAGGGGACTAGCGGGAGGGCCGGTGCAGTATTTT. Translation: CASRGLAGGPVQYF.

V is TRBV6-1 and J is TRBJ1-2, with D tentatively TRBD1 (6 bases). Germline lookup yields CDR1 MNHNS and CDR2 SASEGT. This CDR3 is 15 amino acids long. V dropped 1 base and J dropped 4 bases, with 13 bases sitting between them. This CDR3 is CASSEEGGAGYGYTF. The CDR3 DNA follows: TGTGCCAGCAGTGAAGAAGGGGGGGCAGGCTATGGCTACACCTTC.

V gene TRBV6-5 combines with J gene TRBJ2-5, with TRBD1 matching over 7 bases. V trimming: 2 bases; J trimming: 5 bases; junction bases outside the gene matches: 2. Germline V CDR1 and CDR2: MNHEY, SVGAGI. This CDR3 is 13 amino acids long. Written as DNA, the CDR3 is TGTGCCAGCAGTTACCCAGGGGGTGAGACCCAGTACTTC. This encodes CASSYPGGETQYF.

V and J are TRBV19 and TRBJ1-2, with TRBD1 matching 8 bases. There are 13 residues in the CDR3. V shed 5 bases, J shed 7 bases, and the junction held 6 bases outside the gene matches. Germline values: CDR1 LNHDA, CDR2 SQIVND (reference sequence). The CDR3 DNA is TGTGCCAGTAGTCCTTGGACAGGGAGTGGCTACACCTTC. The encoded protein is CASSPWTGSGYTF.

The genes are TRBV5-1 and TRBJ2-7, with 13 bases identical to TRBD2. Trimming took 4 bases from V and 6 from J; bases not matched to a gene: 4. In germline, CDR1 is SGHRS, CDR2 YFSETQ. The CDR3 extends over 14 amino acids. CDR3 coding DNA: TGCGCCAGCAGCCCGGGACTAGCGGGATTCGAGCAGTACTTC. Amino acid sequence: CASSPGLAGFEQYF. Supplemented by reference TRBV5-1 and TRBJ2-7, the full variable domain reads KAGVTQTPRYLIKTRGQQVTLSCSPISGHRSVSWYQQTPGQGLQFLFEYFSETQRNKGNFPGRFSGRQFSNSRSEMNVSTLELGDSALYLCASSPGLAGFEQYFGPGTRLTVT.

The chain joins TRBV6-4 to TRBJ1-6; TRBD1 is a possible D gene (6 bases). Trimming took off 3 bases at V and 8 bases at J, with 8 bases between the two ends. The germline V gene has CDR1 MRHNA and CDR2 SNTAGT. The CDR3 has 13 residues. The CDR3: CASSETGDSPLHF. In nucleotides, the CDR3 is TGTGCCAGCAGTGAGACAGGAGATTCACCCCTCCACTTT.

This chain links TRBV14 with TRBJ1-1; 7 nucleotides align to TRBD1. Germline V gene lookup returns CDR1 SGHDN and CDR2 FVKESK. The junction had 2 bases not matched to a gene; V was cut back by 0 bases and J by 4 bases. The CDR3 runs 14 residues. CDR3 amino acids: CASSQDYRGTEAFF. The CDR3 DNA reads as TGTGCCAGCAGCCAAGATTACAGGGGCACTGAAGCTTTCTTT. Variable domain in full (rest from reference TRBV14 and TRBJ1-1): EAGVTQFPSHSVIEKGQTVTLRCDPISGHDNLYWYRRVMGKEIKFLLHFVKESKQDESGMPNNRFLAERTGGTYSTLKVQPAELEDSGVYFCASSQDYRGTEAFFGQGTRLTVV.